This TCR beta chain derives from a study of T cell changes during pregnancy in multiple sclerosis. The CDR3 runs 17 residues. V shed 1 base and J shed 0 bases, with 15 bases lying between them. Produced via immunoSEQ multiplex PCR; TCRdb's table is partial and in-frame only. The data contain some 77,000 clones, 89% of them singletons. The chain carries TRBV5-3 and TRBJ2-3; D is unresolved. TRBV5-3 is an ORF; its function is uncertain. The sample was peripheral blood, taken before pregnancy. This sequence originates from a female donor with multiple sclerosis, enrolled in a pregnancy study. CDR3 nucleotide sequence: TGTGCCAGAAGCTTGAGATCACCAAAAACTAGCACAGATACGCAGTATTTT. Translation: CARSLRSPKTSTDTQYF.